Following are 31 T cell receptor beta chains from one sample sequenced in a study of cytomegalovirus exposure and HLA in healthy donors. The PCR was carried out with 60 Vbeta primers and 13 Jbeta primers. Assay: immunoSEQ multiplex PCR; the TCRdb copy retains only in-frame clones and omits some. Of 100,000 or so clones in the sample, approximately 72% were seen once. The sample consisted of PBMCs. These receptors all come from a man under 40 in good health and CMV-seronegative.

This clone was observed a handful of times. The J gene is TRBJ2-1, the V gene TRBV13; a weak D match, TRBD2 (5 bases). CDR1 and CDR2 from the germline V gene are PRHDT and FYEKMQ (reference sequence). V was cut by 0 bases and J by 8 bases, with 5 bases left in between. There are 12 residues in the CDR3. The CDR3 coding sequence is TGTGCCAGCAGCTTAGGAGCGGATGAGCAGTTCTTC. Protein: CASSLGADEQFF.

V usage is TRBV5-8 and J usage is TRBJ2-7; 12 nucleotides match TRBD2. The CDR3 contains 18 residues. Germline trimming cut 5 bases from V and 3 bases from J; bases unmatched to any gene: 15. Germline V gene data show CDR1 as SGHTS and CDR2 as YDEGEE. The CDR3 region has the DNA TGTGCCAGCAGACCCGGACTAGCGGGAACCCTCTCGAACTACGAGCAGTACTTC. Translation: CASRPGLAGTLSNYEQYF.

This clone was found a few times. The chain combines TRBV6-5 with TRBJ1-5; D is possibly TRBD1 (6 bases). The CDR3 runs 15 residues. V gave up 8 bases and J gave up 0 bases, with 14 bases separating them. CDR1 and CDR2 from the germline V gene are MNHEY and SVGAGI. The CDR3 DNA follows: TGTGCCAGCTCTCACAGGGCCGATAGCAATCAGCCCCAGCATTTT. As protein: CASSHRADSNQPQHF.

This clone was recorded a few times. Other DNA sequences in this sample translate to the same CDR3. The chain has TRBV7-9 and TRBJ1-2, with D tentatively TRBD1 (6 bases). This CDR3 has 16 amino acids. The V gene's germline CDR1 is SEHNR and CDR2 FQNEAQ (reference sequence). Trimming took 0 bases from V and 6 from J, leaving 17 bases between them. The CDR3 coding sequence is TGTGCCAGCAGCTTAGCGGGGGGGGGCGACTCTCATGGCTACACCTTC. It codes for CASSLAGGGDSHGYTF.

The chain links TRBV27 to TRBJ2-7, with 7 bases lining up with TRBD1. V was clipped by 5 bases and J by 1 base; unmatched bases: 11. The germline gives CDR1 MNHEY, CDR2 SMNVEV (reference sequence). The CDR3 length is 16 residues. The DNA of the CDR3 is TGTGCCAGCAGTCCCTATGGGACAGCCTGGTCCTACGAGCAGTACTTC. Translating it yields CASSPYGTAWSYEQYF.

CDR3 in amino acids: CASSFSSLDRGNNYGYTF. In DNA, the CDR3 is TGTGCCAGCAGTTTCTCGTCACTCGACAGGGGGAATAACTATGGCTACACCTTC. The chain joins TRBV28 to TRBJ1-2, with 9 bases that match TRBD1. The germline V gene encodes CDR1 MDHEN and CDR2 SYDVKM. The V gene end was trimmed by 3 bases and the J gene end by 1 base; junction bases not matched to a gene: 12. This CDR3 contains 18 residues.

The V gene is TRBV18, the J gene TRBJ2-3; 7 nucleotides agree with TRBD1. This CDR3 region has 16 residues. Germline V CDR1 and CDR2: KGHSH, LQKENI. With V trimmed by 3 bases and J by 5 bases, 11 bases remained unmatched. The DNA of the CDR3 is TGTGCCAGCTCACCTTCTGGACAGGCCCCTAAAGATACGCAGTATTTT. It is translated as CASSPSGQAPKDTQYF. Full variable domain (outside the CDR3, taken from reference TRBV18 and TRBJ2-3): NAGVMQNPRHLVRRRGQEARLRCSPMKGHSHVYWYRQLPEEGLKFMVYLQKENIIDESGMPKERFSAEFPKEGPSILRIQQVVRGDSAAYFCASSPSGQAPKDTQYFGPGTRLTVL.

The chain is built from TRBV29-1 and TRBJ2-7; D might be TRBD2 (6 bases). Germline loops: CDR1 SQVTM, CDR2 ANQGSEA. The CDR3 loop spans 12 amino acids. V was trimmed by 7 bases and J by 7 bases, leaving 17 bases between them. The CDR3 protein is CSAVSPGREQYF. The CDR3 nucleotides are TGCAGCGCCGTCTCCCCAGGGAGGGAGCAGTACTTC.

The genes are TRBV7-6 and TRBJ2-1, with 12 nucleotides matching TRBD1. Germline CDR1 is SGHVS and CDR2 is FNYEAQ. Trimming cost V 1 base and J 9 bases; bases outside gene matches: 4. This CDR3 has 15 amino acids. CDR3 in DNA: TGTGCCAGCAGCTTAGAAGGGACAGGGGGCGGTGAGCAGTTCTTC. Translated, it gives CASSLEGTGGGEQFF.

The chain carries TRBV6-5 and TRBJ1-2; tentatively, D is TRBD1 (5 bases). V lost 0 bases to trimming and J lost 7 bases, with 12 bases between them. The CDR3 is 14 residues long. Germline V CDR1 and CDR2: MNHEY, SVGAGI. CDR3 sequence: CASSYSGREAGYTF. The CDR3 bases are TGTGCCAGCAGTTACTCAGGCAGGGAAGCTGGCTACACCTTC.

This clone was recorded once. J is TRBJ2-1 and V is TRBV19; D is uncertain. Germline V gene lookup returns CDR1 LNHDA and CDR2 SQIVND (reference sequence). V was pared by 6 bases and J by 6 bases, with 12 bases between. CDR3 length: 13 amino acids. The CDR3 loop reads CASRPNGFNEQFF. In nucleotides, the CDR3 is TGTGCCAGTAGACCAAACGGGTTCAATGAGCAGTTCTTC.

V is TRBV30 and J is TRBJ2-2; maybe TRBD2 (7 bases). Between the trimmed V and J ends, which lost 0 bases and 6 bases, there was a span of 11 bases. The CDR3 consists of 14 residues. The germline gives CDR1 GTSNPN, CDR2 SVGIG (reference sequence). CDR3 protein: CAWSVRGAAGELFF. CDR3 sequence (DNA): TGTGCCTGGAGTGTACGGGGGGCCGCCGGGGAGCTGTTTTTT. Together with reference TRBV30 and TRBJ2-2, the CDR3 gives the full variable domain: SQTIHQWPATLVQPVGSPLSLECTVEGTSNPNLYWYRQAAGRGLQLLFYSVGIGQISSEVPQNLSASRPQDRQFILSSKKLLLSDSGFYLCAWSVRGAAGELFFGEGSRLTVL.

The V and J genes are TRBV29-1 and TRBJ1-4; no reliable D call. V was cut by 1 base and J by 7 bases, with 10 bases left in between. CDR3 size: 13 residues. Germline loops: CDR1 SQVTM, CDR2 ANQGSEA. The CDR3 loop reads CSVEVSEGEKLFF. CDR3 in DNA: TGCAGCGTTGAAGTTTCGGAGGGTGAAAAACTGTTTTTT.

The chain recombines TRBV5-8 with TRBJ2-3; the match to TRBD2 covers 7 bases. The V and J ends lost 9 bases and 7 bases, in that order; junction bases with no gene match: 5. The CDR3 sequence is 11 residues long. Looked up from germline, CDR1 is SGHTS and CDR2 is YDEGEE. CDR3 nucleotide sequence: TGTGCCAACTCGCGGGGGTATACGCAGTATTTT. As protein: CANSRGYTQYF. The full variable domain, with the rest looked up from reference TRBV5-8 and TRBJ2-3, is EAGVTQSPTHLIKTRGQQATLRCSPISGHTSVYWYQQALGLGLQFLLWYDEGEERNRGNFPPRFSGRQFPNYSSELNVNALELEDSALYLCANSRGYTQYFGPGTRLTVL.

This chain links TRBV27 with TRBJ2-5; D is unclear. The CDR3 has 12 amino acids. Trimming took off 11 bases at V and 1 base at J, with 11 bases between the two ends. Looked up from germline, CDR1 is MNHEY and CDR2 is SMNVEV (reference sequence). The CDR3 DNA is TGTGCCCCCACGGTCGTCCAAGAGACCCAGTACTTC. Its protein is CAPTVVQETQYF.

The chain couples TRBV30 to TRBJ1-2; no clear D gene. The CDR3 length is 14 residues. The V end lost 3 bases, the J end lost 4 bases, and 15 bases lay between the germline ends. Looked up from germline, CDR1 is GTSNPN and CDR2 is SVGIG (reference sequence). CDR3 sequence (DNA): TGTGCCTGGAGGTTCGGGGAGGGTCTCTATGGCTACACCTTC. Its protein is CAWRFGEGLYGYTF.

This rearrangement joins TRBV9 to TRBJ2-7; weak D call: TRBD1 (6 bases). Trimming shortened V by 0 bases and J by 2 bases, and 9 bases separated the two germline ends. Germline V lookup: CDR1 SGDLS, CDR2 YYNGEE. The CDR3 spans 14 residues. CDR3 nucleotides: TGTGCCAGCAGCGTAGGGCAGGGGACCTACGAGCAGTACTTC. Its translation is CASSVGQGTYEQYF.

The chain recombines TRBV5-1 with TRBJ2-1, with 10 nucleotides matching TRBD1. The CDR3 sequence is 16 residues long. V lost 0 bases to trimming and J lost 4 bases; unmatched junction nucleotides: 4. Germline V lookup: CDR1 SGHRS, CDR2 YFSETQ. In nucleotides, the CDR3 is TGCGCCAGCAGCTTGGCTCCGGGACAGGGGTACAATGAGCAGTTCTTC. Its protein product is CASSLAPGQGYNEQFF.

This rearrangement joins TRBV5-4 to TRBJ2-1, with 14 bases matching TRBD2. CDR3 length: 14 amino acids. V lost 0 bases and J lost 11; bases outside the gene matches: 1. CDR1 SGHNT and CDR2 YYREEE come from the germline V gene (reference sequence). CDR3 bases: TGTGCCAGCAGCTTGGGACTAGCGGGGGGGAAGCAGTTCTTC. This translates into CASSLGLAGGKQFF.

The chain uses TRBV25-1 and TRBJ2-5; TRBD1 agrees at 8 bases. CDR3 length: 16 amino acids. CDR1 MGHDK and CDR2 SYGVNS come from the germline V gene. Trimming cost V 3 bases and J 4 bases; bases outside gene matches: 10. The DNA for the CDR3 is TGTGCCAGCAGTGATCTTCTCCAGGGGGCGAGAGAGACCCAGTACTTC. Its translation: CASSDLLQGARETQYF. Complete variable domain (other parts from reference TRBV25-1 and TRBJ2-5): EADIYQTPRYLVIGTGKKITLECSQTMGHDKMYWYQQDPGMELHLIHYSYGVNSTEKGDLSSESTVSRIRTEHFPLTLESARPSHTSQYLCASSDLLQGARETQYFGPGTRLLVL.

This chain uses TRBV18 with TRBJ1-3; TRBD1 might be the D (6 bases). The CDR3 covers 14 residues. V was clipped by 3 bases and J by 0 bases, with 6 bases between them. Germline V gene lookup returns CDR1 KGHSH and CDR2 LQKENI. DNA for the CDR3: TGTGCCAGCTCACCGGACAGCTCTGGAAACACCATATATTTT. It yields the protein CASSPDSSGNTIYF.

The chain uses TRBV30 and TRBJ2-7; the match to TRBD1 covers 10 bases. The CDR3 is made up of 15 amino acids. Germline V gene sequence: CDR1 GTSNPN, CDR2 SVGIG (reference sequence). Losses at the gene ends were 5 bases for V and 1 base for J; bases not matched to a gene: 8. CDR3 in DNA: TGTGCCTGGGACGCCCGGACAGGGGGTTCCTACGAGCAGTACTTC. Translating it yields CAWDARTGGSYEQYF.

The rearrangement joins TRBV2 to TRBJ1-1; 7 bases are shared with TRBD1. Germline CDR1 is SNHLY and CDR2 is FYNNEI. The CDR3 has 15 amino acids. V lost 8 bases, J lost 6 bases, and 15 bases stayed unmatched. CDR3 in DNA: TGTGCCAGCCGCGGACAGACAGGGCGGGGGGCTGAAGCTTTCTTT. It codes for CASRGQTGRGAEAFF.

The V call is TRBV7-2, the J call TRBJ2-3; no clear D. Germline lookup yields CDR1 SGHTA and CDR2 FQGNSA. CDR3 length: 13 amino acids. V gave up 7 bases and J gave up 1 base, with 9 bases separating them. The CDR3 sequence: CASTPTGTDTQYF. The CDR3 DNA follows: TGTGCCAGCACCCCTACTGGCACAGATACGCAGTATTTT.

This clone has just a few counts. The rearrangement links TRBV6-5 to TRBJ1-2; no definite D call. The CDR3 loop spans 15 amino acids. V was clipped by 2 bases and J by 4 bases, with 14 bases between them. Germline lookup yields CDR1 MNHEY and CDR2 SVGAGI. The CDR3 region is CASSYRPDRSYGYTF. In DNA form, the CDR3 reads TGTGCCAGCAGTTACCGCCCAGACCGGAGCTATGGCTACACCTTC.

J is TRBJ1-1 and V is TRBV7-2, with TRBD1 matching over 12 bases. V lost 6 bases, J lost 5 bases, and 7 bases stayed unmatched. Germline CDR1 reads SGHTA; CDR2 reads FQGNSA. This CDR3 is built from 15 residues. The CDR3 spells CASRGTGGVRTEAFF. DNA of the CDR3: TGTGCCAGCAGGGGGACAGGGGGCGTTCGGACTGAAGCTTTCTTT.

The J gene is TRBJ2-2, the V gene TRBV4-3; 8 nucleotides agree with TRBD2. Germline CDR1 reads LGHNA; CDR2 reads YSLEER. The CDR3 runs to 16 residues. With 3 bases clipped from V and 7 bases from J, the junction kept 10 bases outside the gene matches. The CDR3 loop is CASSHYRGGLGGELFF. CDR3 in DNA: TGCGCCAGCAGCCATTATCGCGGGGGGCTGGGCGGGGAGCTGTTTTTT.

The chain has TRBV5-6 and TRBJ2-7; 9 bases agree with TRBD1. The V gene end was trimmed by 0 bases and the J gene end by 6 bases; junction bases not matched to a gene: 7. This CDR3 spans 15 amino acids. Germline V lookup: CDR1 SGHDT, CDR2 YYEEEE. This CDR3 reads CASSLAGQGPGEQYF. In DNA form, the CDR3 reads TGTGCCAGCAGCTTGGCCGGACAGGGGCCCGGCGAGCAGTACTTC.

CDR3 loop: CASSYTSGAGEQYF. The CDR3 bases are TGTGCCAGCAGTTATACTAGCGGGGCAGGGGAGCAGTACTTC. The rearrangement uses TRBV6-5 and TRBJ2-7, with 10 bases lining up with TRBD2. V lost 3 bases to trimming and J lost 7 bases; unmatched junction nucleotides: 6. This CDR3 is 14 amino acids long. Germline CDR1 reads MNHEY; CDR2 reads SVGAGI.

The chain recombines TRBV28 with TRBJ1-1; D uncertain. The CDR3 is 15 residues long. Looked up from germline, CDR1 is MDHEN and CDR2 is SYDVKM. The ends were cut back, 5 bases at V and 0 bases at J, with 13 bases in the middle. CDR3 residues: CASSPPASVNTEAFF. The CDR3 DNA reads as TGTGCCAGCAGTCCGCCGGCCAGCGTGAACACTGAAGCTTTCTTT. Filled out from reference TRBV28 and TRBJ1-1, the complete variable domain reads DVKVTQSSRYLVKRTGEKVFLECVQDMDHENMFWYRQDPGLGLRLIYFSYDVKMKEKGDIPEGYSVSREKKERFSLILESASTNQTSMYLCASSPPASVNTEAFFGQGTRLTVV.

The V gene is TRBV6-1, the J gene TRBJ2-3; 7 bases map to TRBD2. V was pared by 7 bases and J by 8 bases, with 15 bases of the junction left unmatched. Germline assignment: CDR1 MNHNS and CDR2 SASEGT. The CDR3 totals 15 residues. The CDR3 bases are TGTGCCAGCACCGCTAGCGGAGCCCTTCGGGTTACGCAGTATTTT. It is translated as CASTASGALRVTQYF.